This T cell receptor (beta chain) originates from a study of CD8 T cells in ankylosing spondylitis. The germline V gene has CDR1 SNHLY and CDR2 FYNNEI. The CDR3 spans 14 residues. Trimming cost V 4 bases and J 6 bases, with 16 bases left between them. Via MiXCR, TCRdb re-called the 5' RACE reads, giving one row per CDR3 protein. The sample shows around 130,000 distinct CDR3 sequences, around 7% of them seen only once. This TCR derives from a male donor with ankylosing spondylitis or in good health (not recorded which). Specimen: blood, either unsorted or a sorted T cell fraction (not recorded which). The rearrangement uses TRBV2 and TRBJ2-7; D could derive from TRBD1 or TRBD2 (5 bases each). Written as DNA, the CDR3 is TGTGCCAGCAGTGTACGAGGGGTCTTGTCCGAGCAGTACTTC. The encoded protein is CASSVRGVLSEQYF.